Listed here are 14 T cell receptor beta chains from one sample, sequenced in a study of blood T cell repertoires in COVID-19. TCRdb keeps only in-frame clones here, not all; method: immunoSEQ multiplex PCR. The sample lists about 180,000 clones; 80% to 90% were seen once. The sequenced sample was peripheral blood. These receptors were obtained from a human donor with active or convalescent COVID-19. The donor label of this sample is uncertain.

The rearrangement uses TRBV9 and TRBJ2-3, with 10 positions matching TRBD2. Germline lookup yields CDR1 SGDLS and CDR2 YYNGEE. This CDR3 region has 16 residues. V lost 2 bases to trimming and J lost 5 bases; unmatched junction nucleotides: 8. The CDR3 DNA reads as TGTGCCAGCAGCGTGTGGTCTAGCGGGGGAAAAGATACGCAGTATTTT. This gives the protein CASSVWSSGGKDTQYF.

This clone came up once. The gene calls are TRBV11-3 and TRBJ1-2; no firm D call. The ends were cut back, 0 bases at V and 7 bases at J, with 15 bases in the middle. Germline V CDR1 and CDR2: SGHNT, YENEEA. This CDR3 comprises 15 residues. CDR3 region: CASSLDQDRSGGYTF. CDR3 bases: TGTGCCAGCAGCTTAGATCAGGACCGAAGCGGTGGCTACACCTTC.

V and J are TRBV5-6 and TRBJ2-2; 10 bases align to TRBD2. The CDR3 is 14 amino acids. The ends lost 0 bases at V and 8 bases at J; junction bases unmatched: 1. Germline loops: CDR1 SGHDT, CDR2 YYEEEE. The CDR3 region has the DNA TGTGCCAGCAGCTTGGCTAGCGGGAGTGGGGAGCTGTTTTTT. It specifies CASSLASGSGELFF.

The V gene is TRBV6-5, the J gene TRBJ2-5, with 12 bases that match TRBD2. J was trimmed by 4 bases and V by 2 bases; bases with no gene match: 2. Germline V gene sequence: CDR1 MNHEY, CDR2 SVGAGI. The CDR3 extends over 15 amino acids. The CDR3 sequence: CASSYMTSGRETQYF. The CDR3 nucleotides are TGTGCCAGCAGTTACATGACTAGCGGGAGAGAGACCCAGTACTTC.

The chain links TRBV4-2 to TRBJ1-1; D is possibly TRBD1 (5 bases). Germline CDR1 reads LGHNA; CDR2 reads YNFKEQ. Trimming cost V 2 bases and J 7 bases, with 20 bases left between them. The CDR3 is 16 residues long. The CDR3 reads CASSQTWEGRAGEAFF. In DNA, the CDR3 is TGTGCCAGCAGCCAAACTTGGGAGGGGAGAGCGGGTGAAGCTTTCTTT.

This clone was recorded only once. V usage is TRBV11-3 and J usage is TRBJ2-2, with TRBD2 identical over 10 bases. Germline V gives CDR1 SGHNT, CDR2 YENEEA. Trimming took 5 bases from V and 7 from J; bases not matched to a gene: 13. The CDR3 covers 17 residues. CDR3 in DNA: TGTGCCAGCAGCGTTCTAGCGGGAGTTAAGGGCGGCGGGGAGCTGTTTTTT. Translated, it gives CASSVLAGVKGGGELFF.

The CDR3 loop reads CASSLGLVRETQYF. CDR3 nucleotide sequence: TGTGCCAGCAGTTTGGGACTAGTCAGAGAGACCCAGTACTTC. V usage is TRBV2 and J usage is TRBJ2-5; 8 bases align to TRBD2. The CDR3 is 14 residues long. CDR1 is SNHLY, CDR2 FYNNEI, per germline. J was trimmed by 4 bases and V by 5 bases; bases with no gene match: 6.

In regard to this clone: The sample contains more than one DNA sequence encoding this CDR3. This sequence joins TRBV7-9 and TRBJ2-3; D is uncertain. The CDR3 contains 14 residues. Germline V gives CDR1 SEHNR, CDR2 FQNEAQ (reference sequence). Trimming pared 4 bases from V and 0 bases from J, leaving 8 bases between. CDR3 in amino acids: CASSSDTSTDTQYF. CDR3 nucleotides: TGTGCCAGCAGCTCCGACACGAGCACAGATACGCAGTATTTT.

This clone was detected a few times. V is TRBV10-1 and J is TRBJ1-6; D not certain. Germline V gives CDR1 WNHNN, CDR2 SYGVQD (reference sequence). The CDR3 covers 16 residues. Trimming removed 8 bases from V and 0 bases from J, with 14 bases in between. The CDR3 DNA reads as TGCGCCAGCCCGCGGACGGGGAGCTCCTATAATTCACCCCTCCACTTT. Amino acids: CASPRTGSSYNSPLHF.

This sequence joins TRBV2 and TRBJ2-1; 9 nucleotides line up with TRBD2. Trimming at V came to 7 bases and at J to 5 bases, leaving 3 bases not matched to a gene. Germline V gene lookup returns CDR1 SNHLY and CDR2 FYNNEI. The length of the CDR3 is 13 residues. DNA of the CDR3: TGTGCCAGCAAACGCGGGGGGGACAATGAGCAGTTCTTC. This gives the protein CASKRGGDNEQFF.

The V call is TRBV2, the J call TRBJ2-7; 8 bases agree with TRBD1. Germline V CDR1 and CDR2: SNHLY, FYNNEI. Trimming removed 6 bases from V and 6 bases from J; junction bases left unmatched: 10. This CDR3 contains 14 residues. The CDR3 DNA reads as TGTGCCAGCAGATTCGACAGGGGATCGTCCGAGCAGTACTTC. It specifies CASRFDRGSSEQYF.

The chain carries TRBV2 and TRBJ2-2, with TRBD2 identical over 9 bases. Germline V lookup: CDR1 SNHLY, CDR2 FYNNEI. The V gene end was trimmed by 8 bases and the J gene end by 6 bases; junction bases not matched to a gene: 7. The CDR3 sequence is 14 residues long. CDR3 nucleotides: TGTGCCAGCTCATCTCGCGGGAGGGCCGGGGAGCTGTTTTTT. Its protein is CASSSRGRAGELFF.

V and J are TRBV4-3 and TRBJ2-3; TRBD2 aligns across 13 bases. Germline trimming cut 6 bases from V and 3 bases from J; bases unmatched to any gene: 12. The CDR3 sequence is 18 residues long. Per germline, CDR1 LGHNA and CDR2 YSLEER. DNA for the CDR3: TGCGCCAGCAGTGAAACTAGCGGGGGGGCTTTCTGGACAGATACGCAGTATTTT. Its protein is CASSETSGGAFWTDTQYF.

The CDR3 DNA reads as TGCAGCGCTACGAAGGGGGTTCCTAATTCACCCCTCCACTTT. Amino acids: CSATKGVPNSPLHF. The chain uses TRBV29-1 and TRBJ1-6; TRBD1 is a possible D gene (6 bases). Germline V gives CDR1 SQVTM, CDR2 ANQGSEA. The CDR3 is 14 amino acids. Trimming took 7 bases from V and 6 from J, leaving 16 bases between them. Drawing the rest from reference TRBV29-1 and TRBJ1-6, the complete variable domain is SAVISQKPSRDICQRGTSLTIQCQVDSQVTMMFWYRQQPGQSLTLIATANQGSEATYESGFVIDKFPISRPNLTFSTLTVSNMSPEDSSIYLCSATKGVPNSPLHFGNGTRLTVT.